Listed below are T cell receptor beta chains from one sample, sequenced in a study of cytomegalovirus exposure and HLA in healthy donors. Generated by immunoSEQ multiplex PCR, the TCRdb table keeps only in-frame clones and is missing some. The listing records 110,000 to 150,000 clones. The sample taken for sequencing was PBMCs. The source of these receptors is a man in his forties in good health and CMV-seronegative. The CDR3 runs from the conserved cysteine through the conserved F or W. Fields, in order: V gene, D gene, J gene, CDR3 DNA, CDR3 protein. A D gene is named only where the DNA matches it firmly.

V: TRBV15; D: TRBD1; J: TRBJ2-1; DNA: TGTGCCACCAGCATCCGACAGGGCGGGAATGAGCAGTTCTTC; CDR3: CATSIRQGGNEQFF
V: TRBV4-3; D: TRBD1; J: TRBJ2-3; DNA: TGCGCCAGCAGCCTTAAGGGACAGGGAGCGGCAGATACGCAGTATTTT; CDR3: CASSLKGQGAADTQYF
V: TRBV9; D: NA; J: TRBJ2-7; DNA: TGTGCCAGCAGCGCGGCTAGCTCCTACGAGCAGTACTTC; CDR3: CASSAASSYEQYF
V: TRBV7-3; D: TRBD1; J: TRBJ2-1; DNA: TGTGCCAGCAGCTTAAACGGACAGGGGGGGTACAATGAGCAGTTCTTC; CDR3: CASSLNGQGGYNEQFF
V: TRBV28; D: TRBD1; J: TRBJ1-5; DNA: TGTGCCAGCAGTTCGGGGACAGGGGGCCTCAATCAGCCCCAGCATTTT; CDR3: CASSSGTGGLNQPQHF
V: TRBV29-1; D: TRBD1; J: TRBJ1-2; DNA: TGCAGCGTCGTGAATGGGGGACAGGGATGGTACTATGGCTACACCTTC; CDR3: CSVVNGGQGWYYGYTF
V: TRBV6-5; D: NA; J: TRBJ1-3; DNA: TGTGCCAGCAGTTACTCGAGAAGTACTGGTGGAAACACCATATATTTT; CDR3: CASSYSRSTGGNTIYF
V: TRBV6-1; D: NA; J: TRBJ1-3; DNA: TGTGCCATCCAAGCAGGCGTTGGAAACACCATATATTTT; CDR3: CAIQAGVGNTIYF
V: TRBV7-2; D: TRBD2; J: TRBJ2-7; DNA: TGTGCCAGCAGCTTCGGCGTGGCGGGGGTCGAGCAGTACTTC; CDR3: CASSFGVAGVEQYF
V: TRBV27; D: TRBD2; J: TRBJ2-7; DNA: TGTGCCAGCAGTTCAATAGCGGGGGCCTACGAGCAGTACTTC; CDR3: CASSSIAGAYEQYF
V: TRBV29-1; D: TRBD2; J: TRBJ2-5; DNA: TGCAGCGTTGCCCCCCTAGCGGCCCAAGAGACCCAGTACTTC; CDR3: CSVAPLAAQETQYF
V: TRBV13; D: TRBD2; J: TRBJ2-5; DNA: TGTGCCAGCAGCTTAGACGGGGGGGTCATAGAGACCCAGTACTTC; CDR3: CASSLDGGVIETQYF
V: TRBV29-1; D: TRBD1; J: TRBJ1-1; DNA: TGCAGCGCCCAGCCCGGGACAGGGGCCACTGAAGCTTTCTTT; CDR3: CSAQPGTGATEAFF
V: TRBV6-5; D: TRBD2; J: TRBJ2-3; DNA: TGTGCCAGCAGTTACTCGGGCGGGGGGGCTACAGATACGCAGTATTTT; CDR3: CASSYSGGGATDTQYF
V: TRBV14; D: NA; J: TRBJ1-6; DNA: TGTGCCAGCAGCCACCGAGGCGGCTCCTATAATTCACCCCTCCACTTT; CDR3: CASSHRGGSYNSPLHF
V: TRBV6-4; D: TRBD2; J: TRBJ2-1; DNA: TGTGCCAGCAGCGGGGGGAGCGAAGCTAACAATGAGCAGTTCTTC; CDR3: CASSGGSEANNEQFF
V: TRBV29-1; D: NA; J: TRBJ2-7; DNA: TGCAGCGTTGAAAAAGGAGGGAACGAGCAGTACTTC; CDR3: CSVEKGGNEQYF
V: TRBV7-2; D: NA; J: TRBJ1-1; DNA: TGTGCCAGCAGCGTTGAGGGCTCGAACACTGAAGCTTTCTTT; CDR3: CASSVEGSNTEAFF
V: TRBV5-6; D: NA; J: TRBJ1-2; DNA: TGTGCCAGCAGCCAGAGACGGGGTTGGGGCTATGGCTACACCTTC; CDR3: CASSQRRGWGYGYTF
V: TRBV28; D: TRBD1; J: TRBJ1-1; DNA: TGTGCCAGCAGTTTAATACGGGACAGATACTCGAACACTGAAGCTTTCTTT; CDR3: CASSLIRDRYSNTEAFF
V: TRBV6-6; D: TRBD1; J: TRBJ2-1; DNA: TGTGCCAGCAGTTACCCGGGACAGGGCGGGAATGAGCAGTTCTTC; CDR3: CASSYPGQGGNEQFF
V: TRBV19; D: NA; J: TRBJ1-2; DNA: TGTGCCAGTAGTATAGGGACGGCGGGCGGGGGGCGAGCTGGCTACACCTTC; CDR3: CASSIGTAGGGRAGYTF
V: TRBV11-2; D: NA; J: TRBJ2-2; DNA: TGTGCCAGCAGCTTTCGTCACAGTTCAGGGGAGCTGTTTTTT; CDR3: CASSFRHSSGELFF
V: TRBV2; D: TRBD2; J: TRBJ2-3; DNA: TGTGCCAGCAAGCCGGGACTAGCGGGGGTCGATACGCAGTATTTT; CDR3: CASKPGLAGVDTQYF
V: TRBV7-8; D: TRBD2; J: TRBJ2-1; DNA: TGTGCCAGCAGCTTAGGGGAGCGGGGGGGGGCCTACAATGAGCAGTTCTTC; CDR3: CASSLGERGGAYNEQFF
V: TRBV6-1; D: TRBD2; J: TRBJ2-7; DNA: TGTGCCAGCAGTGAGGCACTAGCGGGGCAGTCCTACGAGCAGTACTTC; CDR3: CASSEALAGQSYEQYF
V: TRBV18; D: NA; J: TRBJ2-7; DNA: TGTGCCAGCTCACTACATTACGAGCAGTACTTC; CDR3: CASSLHYEQYF
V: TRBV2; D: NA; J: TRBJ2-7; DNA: TGTGCCAGCAAGGGGGGACAGACATACGAGCAGTACTTC; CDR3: CASKGGQTYEQYF
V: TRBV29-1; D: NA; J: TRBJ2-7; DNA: TGCAGCGTTGTGTCGCAGGGCGGGATCTACGAGCAGTACTTC; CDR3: CSVVSQGGIYEQYF
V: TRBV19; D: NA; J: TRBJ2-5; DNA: TGTGCCAGTAGTATCATCCCAGGGGAGACCCAGTACTTC; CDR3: CASSIIPGETQYF
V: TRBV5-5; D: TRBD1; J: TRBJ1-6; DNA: TGTGCCAGCAGCCACCGGACAGGGGGACCATCGACCCTCCACTTT; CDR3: CASSHRTGGPSTLHF
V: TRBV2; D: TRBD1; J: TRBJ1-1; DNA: TGTGCCAGCAGTGGCACCGGACAGGGAAGAGAAGCTTTCTTT; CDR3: CASSGTGQGREAFF
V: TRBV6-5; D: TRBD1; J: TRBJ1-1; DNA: TGTGCCGGCAGTTCACAGGGGGCTAGCACTGAAGCTTTCTTT; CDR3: CAGSSQGASTEAFF
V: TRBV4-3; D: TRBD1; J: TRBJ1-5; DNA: TGCGCCAGCAGCCAAGGACAGGGGAATCAGCCCCAGCATTTT; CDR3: CASSQGQGNQPQHF
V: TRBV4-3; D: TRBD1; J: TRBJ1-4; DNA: TGCGCCAGCAGCCCGGACAGGGCAACTAATGAAAAACTGTTTTTT; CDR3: CASSPDRATNEKLFF
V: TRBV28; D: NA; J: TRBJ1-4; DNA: TGTGCCAGCGAGCAGGGAATTGAAAAACTGTTTTTT; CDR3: CASEQGIEKLFF
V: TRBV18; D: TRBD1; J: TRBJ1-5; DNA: TGTGCCAGCTCACCAGCGACAGGGAGTCATCAGCCCCAGCATTTT; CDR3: CASSPATGSHQPQHF
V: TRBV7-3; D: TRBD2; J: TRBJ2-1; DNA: TGTGCCAGCAGTCAATCCGGGGGGTCTTACAATGAGCAGTTCTTC; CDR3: CASSQSGGSYNEQFF
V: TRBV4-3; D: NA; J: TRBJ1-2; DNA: TGCGCCAGCAGCCAAGTGGACAGAAACTATGGCTACACCTTC; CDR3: CASSQVDRNYGYTF
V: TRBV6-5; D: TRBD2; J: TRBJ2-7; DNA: TGTGCCAGCAGTTACTCGACTAGCGGGGGGTACGAGCAGTACTTC; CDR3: CASSYSTSGGYEQYF
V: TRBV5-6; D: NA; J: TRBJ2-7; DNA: TGTGCCAGCAGCTACCACGAGCAGTACTTC; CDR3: CASSYHEQYF
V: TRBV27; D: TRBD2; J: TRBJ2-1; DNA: TGTGCCAGCGGTAGCGGGGGCCCCTACAATGAGCAGTTCTTC; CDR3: CASGSGGPYNEQFF
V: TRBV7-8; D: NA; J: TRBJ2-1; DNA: TGTGCCAGCAGCCCCCCGGGACTGGCATACAATGAGCAGTTCTTC; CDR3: CASSPPGLAYNEQFF
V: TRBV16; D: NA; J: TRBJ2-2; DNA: TGTGCCAGCAGCCTCGACGGGGTCCCCGCCGGGGAGCTGTTTTTT; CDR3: CASSLDGVPAGELFF
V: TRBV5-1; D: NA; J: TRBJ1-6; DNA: TGCGCCAGCAGTTTCTCACGACAGGAGGATAATTCACCCCTCCACTTT; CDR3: CASSFSRQEDNSPLHF
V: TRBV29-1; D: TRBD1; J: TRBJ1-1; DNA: TGCAGCGTTGGCGCGCTGACAGGGAACAAGGACACTGAAGCTTTCTTT; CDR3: CSVGALTGNKDTEAFF
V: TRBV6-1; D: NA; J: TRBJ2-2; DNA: TGTGCCAGCAGACAGGCCTTGGGGAACACCGGGGAGCTGTTTTTT; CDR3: CASRQALGNTGELFF
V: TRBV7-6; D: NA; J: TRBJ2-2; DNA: TGTGCCAGCAGCAACACAGGGCACGGGGAGCTGTTTTTT; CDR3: CASSNTGHGELFF
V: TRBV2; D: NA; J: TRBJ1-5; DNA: TGTGCCAGCAGTGAGGGGGGTCAGCCCCAGCATTTT; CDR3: CASSEGGQPQHF
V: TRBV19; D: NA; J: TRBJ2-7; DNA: TGTGCCAGTAGTATGAGGGCGAGCTCCTACGAGCAGTACTTC; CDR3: CASSMRASSYEQYF
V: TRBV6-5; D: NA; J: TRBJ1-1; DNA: TGTGCCAGCAGTTACTCGGAGGGCTTGAACACTGAAGCTTTCTTT; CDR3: CASSYSEGLNTEAFF